This entry features one T cell receptor beta chain sequence. Its antigen is unidentified. The sample comes from a study of TIL therapy for anti-PD-1-resistant metastatic lung cancer. Across the whole study: Patients then received nivolumab; progressors got lymphodepletion, TIL and IL-2. Most patients had lung adenocarcinoma; a handful of tumors were EGFR-mutant, two ALK-rearranged; half smoked currently or formerly.

J gave up 1 base and V 6 bases, and 2 bases lay outside the gene matches. Germline CDR1 is SNHLY and CDR2 is FYNNEI. The CDR3 sequence is 14 residues long. Time point denoted: pre-treatment sample, taken before nivolumab and TIL therapy. This was the immunoSEQ v3 assay. Libraries were sequenced to 2 million or so read pairs (survey) or roughly 4.5-6 million (deep). Generated by immunoSEQ multiplex PCR, the TCRdb table keeps only in-frame clones and is missing some. The sample records about 36,000 clones, around 79% being singletons. Broader study findings: Treatment-naive, never-smoker and oncogene-addicted patients were overrepresented in this highly selected cohort.

This chain uses TRBV2 with TRBJ2-2; TRBD1 aligns across 7 bases. The source of this sequence is a person between 30 and 80 years old with non-small cell lung cancer. Sequencing was performed on blood, taken at baseline. The CDR3 loop reads CASRGQVNTGELFF. DNA of the CDR3: TGTGCCAGCAGAGGACAGGTGAACACCGGGGAGCTGTTTTTT.